These T cell receptor beta chains were read from a single sample in a study of blood T cell repertoires in COVID-19. Repertoires were generated with immunoSEQ multiplex PCR, while TCRdb's copy carries only in-frame clones and drops some. The sample consists of roughly 230,000 clones, approximately 83% of them appearing once. Specimen: peripheral blood. These TCRs come from a human donor in a cohort sampled during active COVID-19. CDR3s include the opening cysteine and the closing phenylalanine or tryptophan. Fields, in order: J gene, clone size, V gene, D gene, CDR3 protein, CDR3 DNA. D genes are given only for firm matches. Clone size appears in some rows only: once, few, many, or a class for an expanded clone.

j_gene: TRBJ1-2; abundance: NA; v_gene: TRBV27; d_gene: NA; CDR3aa: CASGRGGFGYGYTF; CDR3nt: TGTGCCAGCGGGAGGGGGGGGTTTGGCTATGGCTACACCTTC
j_gene: TRBJ1-1; abundance: once; v_gene: TRBV28; d_gene: NA; CDR3aa: CASNPSGPNTEAFF; CDR3nt: TGTGCCAGCAACCCGAGTGGGCCGAACACTGAAGCTTTCTTT
j_gene: TRBJ2-3; abundance: NA; v_gene: TRBV10-1; d_gene: TRBD2; CDR3aa: CASSAGLAGGHPQYF; CDR3nt: TGCGCCAGCAGCGCCGGACTAGCGGGAGGGCACCCGCAGTATTTT
j_gene: TRBJ1-1; abundance: NA; v_gene: TRBV3-1/TRBV3-2; d_gene: TRBD1; CDR3aa: CASSSTDRGHTEAFF; CDR3nt: TGTGCCAGCAGCTCAACAGACAGGGGGCACACTGAAGCTTTCTTT
j_gene: TRBJ1-1; abundance: NA; v_gene: TRBV19; d_gene: NA; CDR3aa: CASSIGGRVNTEAFF; CDR3nt: TGTGCCAGTAGTATAGGGGGCAGGGTGAACACTGAAGCTTTCTTT
j_gene: TRBJ2-3; abundance: NA; v_gene: TRBV18; d_gene: TRBD1; CDR3aa: CASSRQGYEFEDTQYF; CDR3nt: TGTGCCAGCTCGCGACAGGGGTACGAGTTTGAAGATACGCAGTATTTT
j_gene: TRBJ2-2; abundance: NA; v_gene: TRBV2; d_gene: NA; CDR3aa: CASKRVTNTGELFF; CDR3nt: TGTGCCAGCAAACGGGTTACGAACACCGGGGAGCTGTTTTTT
j_gene: TRBJ2-5; abundance: NA; v_gene: TRBV5-1; d_gene: TRBD2; CDR3aa: CASSLRTSGPQETQYF; CDR3nt: TGCGCCAGCAGCTTGAGGACTAGCGGGCCACAAGAGACCCAGTACTTC
j_gene: TRBJ2-3; abundance: NA; v_gene: TRBV5-1; d_gene: NA; CDR3aa: CASSLEQTQYF; CDR3nt: TGCGCCAGCAGCTTGGAACAGACGCAGTATTTT
j_gene: TRBJ2-1; abundance: NA; v_gene: TRBV27; d_gene: NA; CDR3aa: CASSDLLAFYNEQFF; CDR3nt: TGTGCCAGCAGTGACTTACTAGCTTTCTACAATGAGCAGTTCTTC
j_gene: TRBJ1-4; abundance: NA; v_gene: TRBV27; d_gene: NA; CDR3aa: CASSSYRSNEKLFF; CDR3nt: TGTGCCAGCAGTTCCTACAGGTCTAATGAAAAACTGTTTTTT
j_gene: TRBJ1-2; abundance: NA; v_gene: TRBV2; d_gene: NA; CDR3aa: CASSDFRGSLGYTF; CDR3nt: TGTGCCAGCAGTGATTTCAGGGGTTCTTTAGGCTACACCTTC
j_gene: TRBJ2-7; abundance: NA; v_gene: TRBV6-1; d_gene: NA; CDR3aa: CASGSRRSEQYF; CDR3nt: TGTGCCAGCGGGAGTCGGCGGAGCGAGCAGTACTTC
j_gene: TRBJ1-5; abundance: NA; v_gene: TRBV15; d_gene: NA; CDR3aa: CATSRDVWTVSYQPQHF; CDR3nt: TGTGCCACCAGCAGAGATGTATGGACAGTATCTTACCAGCCCCAGCATTTT
j_gene: TRBJ2-1; abundance: NA; v_gene: TRBV29-1; d_gene: TRBD2; CDR3aa: CSVERSGSDQFF; CDR3nt: TGCAGCGTTGAGAGAAGCGGGAGCGATCAGTTCTTC
j_gene: TRBJ2-7; abundance: NA; v_gene: TRBV4-2; d_gene: NA; CDR3aa: CASSQARTVPYEQYF; CDR3nt: TGTGCCAGCAGCCAAGCTCGCACAGTACCCTACGAGCAGTACTTC
j_gene: TRBJ1-1; abundance: once; v_gene: TRBV10-3; d_gene: NA; CDR3aa: CAIRDSKNTEAFF; CDR3nt: TGTGCCATCAGGGACAGTAAGAACACTGAAGCTTTCTTT
j_gene: TRBJ2-4; abundance: NA; v_gene: TRBV10-1; d_gene: TRBD2; CDR3aa: CASSESGAGGGKNIQYF; CDR3nt: TGCGCCAGCAGTGAGTCGGGGGCGGGAGGAGGCAAAAACATTCAGTACTTC
j_gene: TRBJ2-2; abundance: NA; v_gene: TRBV5-4; d_gene: NA; CDR3aa: CASSPDSLFTGELFF; CDR3nt: TGTGCCAGCAGCCCGGACAGTCTCTTCACCGGGGAGCTGTTTTTT
j_gene: TRBJ1-2; abundance: NA; v_gene: TRBV6-5; d_gene: TRBD1; CDR3aa: CASSRNRQGKTRYTF; CDR3nt: TGTGCCAGCAGCCGTAACCGACAGGGGAAAACGCGATACACCTTC
j_gene: TRBJ1-6; abundance: NA; v_gene: TRBV11-2; d_gene: TRBD1; CDR3aa: CASSLDGLRQGFSPLHF; CDR3nt: TGTGCCAGCAGCTTAGATGGATTAAGACAGGGCTTTTCACCCCTCCACTTT
j_gene: TRBJ2-7; abundance: once; v_gene: TRBV11-2; d_gene: NA; CDR3aa: CASSGRSGTQYEQYF; CDR3nt: TGTGCCAGCAGCGGGCGGTCCGGGACTCAATACGAGCAGTACTTC
j_gene: TRBJ2-5; abundance: NA; v_gene: TRBV12-3/TRBV12-4; d_gene: NA; CDR3aa: CASSLAHQETQYF; CDR3nt: TGTGCCAGCAGTTTAGCACATCAAGAGACCCAGTACTTC
j_gene: TRBJ2-2; abundance: NA; v_gene: TRBV6-5; d_gene: TRBD2; CDR3aa: CASRRSGEFTGELFF; CDR3nt: TGTGCCAGCAGGCGCAGCGGGGAGTTCACCGGGGAGCTGTTTTTT
j_gene: TRBJ1-2; abundance: NA; v_gene: TRBV7-8; d_gene: TRBD1; CDR3aa: CASSRDRGEGYTF; CDR3nt: TGTGCCAGCAGCCGGGACAGGGGAGAAGGCTACACCTTC
j_gene: TRBJ2-7; abundance: once; v_gene: TRBV7-2; d_gene: NA; CDR3aa: CASSLMGGSYEQYF; CDR3nt: TGTGCCAGCAGCTTAATGGGAGGCTCCTACGAGCAGTACTTC
j_gene: TRBJ2-3; abundance: NA; v_gene: TRBV3-1/TRBV3-2; d_gene: TRBD2; CDR3aa: CASSNLAGVRTDTQYF; CDR3nt: TGTGCCAGCAGCAACCTAGCGGGGGTTCGCACAGATACGCAGTATTTT
j_gene: TRBJ2-1; abundance: NA; v_gene: TRBV29-1; d_gene: NA; CDR3aa: CSVAGSSNEQFF; CDR3nt: TGCAGCGTGGCGGGGTCTTCCAATGAGCAGTTCTTC
j_gene: TRBJ1-2; abundance: NA; v_gene: TRBV14; d_gene: NA; CDR3aa: CASSQSVNYGYTF; CDR3nt: TGTGCCAGCAGCCAATCCGTCAACTATGGCTACACCTTC
j_gene: TRBJ2-2; abundance: NA; v_gene: TRBV25-1; d_gene: TRBD1; CDR3aa: CASSPAGGPNTGELFF; CDR3nt: TGTGCCAGCAGTCCGGCAGGGGGTCCGAACACCGGGGAGCTGTTTTTT
j_gene: TRBJ2-1; abundance: NA; v_gene: TRBV5-1; d_gene: TRBD2; CDR3aa: CASSYYRAGPSYNEQFF; CDR3nt: TGCGCCAGCAGCTACTACCGAGCGGGGCCCTCCTACAATGAGCAGTTCTTC
j_gene: TRBJ2-7; abundance: NA; v_gene: TRBV9; d_gene: NA; CDR3aa: CASSPRGSTVEQYF; CDR3nt: TGTGCCAGCAGCCCCCGTGGTAGCACCGTGGAGCAGTACTTC
j_gene: TRBJ1-1; abundance: NA; v_gene: TRBV28; d_gene: NA; CDR3aa: CASRQDSVAFF; CDR3nt: TGTGCCAGCAGGCAAGACAGCGTCGCTTTCTTT
j_gene: TRBJ2-1; abundance: NA; v_gene: TRBV6-4; d_gene: NA; CDR3aa: CASSDGSSYNEQFF; CDR3nt: TGTGCCAGCAGTGACGGGAGCTCCTACAATGAGCAGTTCTTC
j_gene: TRBJ1-3; abundance: NA; v_gene: TRBV6-5; d_gene: NA; CDR3aa: CASSRGFGGNTIYF; CDR3nt: TGTGCCAGCAGTCGAGGTTTTGGAGGAAACACCATATATTTT
j_gene: TRBJ1-5; abundance: few; v_gene: TRBV6-5; d_gene: NA; CDR3aa: CASKWAESNQPQHF; CDR3nt: TGTGCCAGCAAGTGGGCAGAGAGCAATCAGCCCCAGCATTTT
j_gene: TRBJ2-7; abundance: NA; v_gene: TRBV29-1; d_gene: NA; CDR3aa: CSASWVGGEQYF; CDR3nt: TGCAGCGCCTCATGGGTTGGCGGGGAGCAGTACTTC
j_gene: TRBJ2-7; abundance: NA; v_gene: TRBV12-5; d_gene: NA; CDR3aa: CASGRGSEQYF; CDR3nt: TGTGCTAGTGGGAGGGGGTCCGAGCAGTACTTC
j_gene: TRBJ2-5; abundance: NA; v_gene: TRBV5-1; d_gene: NA; CDR3aa: CASSLNGAAETQYF; CDR3nt: TGCGCCAGCAGCTTGAATGGGGCGGCGGAGACCCAGTACTTC
j_gene: TRBJ2-3; abundance: few; v_gene: TRBV28; d_gene: NA; CDR3aa: CASSLSTGRDTQYF; CDR3nt: TGTGCCAGCAGTTTATCAACAGGGCGGGATACGCAGTATTTT
j_gene: TRBJ2-1; abundance: few; v_gene: TRBV18; d_gene: TRBD2; CDR3aa: CASSPSNGGRARYEQFF; CDR3nt: TGTGCCAGCTCACCAAGTAATGGAGGGAGGGCCAGGTATGAGCAGTTCTTC
j_gene: TRBJ2-1; abundance: NA; v_gene: TRBV18; d_gene: TRBD1; CDR3aa: CASSPPRGLEDNEQFF; CDR3nt: TGTGCCAGCTCACCACCCAGGGGGCTCGAGGACAATGAGCAGTTCTTC
j_gene: TRBJ2-7; abundance: once; v_gene: TRBV6-5; d_gene: NA; CDR3aa: CASSYSRGLGEQYF; CDR3nt: TGTGCCAGCAGTTACTCGAGAGGTCTTGGGGAGCAGTACTTC
j_gene: TRBJ2-7; abundance: NA; v_gene: TRBV10-1; d_gene: NA; CDR3aa: CASSETYYEQYF; CDR3nt: TGCGCCAGCAGTGAGACATACTACGAGCAGTACTTC
j_gene: TRBJ2-1; abundance: NA; v_gene: TRBV14; d_gene: TRBD2; CDR3aa: CASSQVTSADNEQFF; CDR3nt: TGTGCCAGCAGCCAAGTTACTAGCGCCGACAATGAGCAGTTCTTC
j_gene: TRBJ2-3; abundance: NA; v_gene: TRBV7-9; d_gene: NA; CDR3aa: CASSVGGNTDTQYF; CDR3nt: TGTGCCAGCAGCGTCGGGGGAAACACAGATACGCAGTATTTT
j_gene: TRBJ2-1; abundance: NA; v_gene: TRBV12-3/TRBV12-4; d_gene: NA; CDR3aa: CATQGGSYNEQFF; CDR3nt: TGTGCCACCCAGGGAGGCTCCTACAATGAGCAGTTCTTC
j_gene: TRBJ2-7; abundance: NA; v_gene: TRBV20-1; d_gene: TRBD2; CDR3aa: CSALHGREQYF; CDR3nt: TGCAGTGCTTTACACGGGAGGGAGCAGTACTTC
j_gene: TRBJ2-7; abundance: NA; v_gene: TRBV9; d_gene: TRBD1; CDR3aa: CASSSGTGAYEQYF; CDR3nt: TGTGCCAGCAGCTCCGGGACAGGGGCCTACGAGCAGTACTTC
j_gene: TRBJ2-1; abundance: NA; v_gene: TRBV28; d_gene: NA; CDR3aa: CASSRDISYNEQFF; CDR3nt: TGTGCCAGCTCCCGGGACATATCCTACAATGAGCAGTTCTTC
j_gene: TRBJ2-7; abundance: NA; v_gene: TRBV2; d_gene: NA; CDR3aa: CASRGQSSYEQYF; CDR3nt: TGTGCCAGCAGAGGACAGAGTAGTTACGAGCAGTACTTC
j_gene: TRBJ1-1; abundance: many; v_gene: TRBV6-5; d_gene: TRBD1; CDR3aa: CASSPWTGGESEAFF; CDR3nt: TGTGCCAGCAGTCCCTGGACAGGGGGAGAATCTGAAGCTTTCTTT